These 15 T cell receptor beta chains were sequenced from one sample in a study of blood T cell repertoires in COVID-19. The data were produced by immunoSEQ multiplex PCR, yet TCRdb's version contains in-frame clones alone and is incomplete. The sample yields 320,000 or so clones, more than 85% seen once. The specimen was PBMCs or T cells enriched from blood (not recorded which). The receptors come from a woman under 40 who had recovered from COVID-19.

The chain links TRBV2 to TRBJ1-4; a possible D gene is TRBD1 (6 bases). The CDR3 totals 14 residues. Germline V gene sequence: CDR1 SNHLY, CDR2 FYNNEI. The V end was cut by 10 bases, the J end by 7 bases, with 19 bases between. CDR3 loop: CATGGVIGGEKLFF. The DNA of the CDR3 is TGTGCCACCGGTGGGGTGATAGGGGGTGAAAAACTGTTTTTT.

This sequence joins TRBV3-1 (or the pseudogene TRBV3-2) and TRBJ2-3; 12 nucleotides line up with TRBD2. Per the germline V gene, CDR1 is LGHDT and CDR2 is YNNKEL (reference sequence). The J segment lost 0 bases and the V segment lost 6 bases, leaving 7 bases of the junction unmatched. This CDR3 contains 17 residues. The CDR3 sequence is CASSPSGGAHSTDTQYF. DNA for the CDR3: TGTGCCAGCAGTCCTAGCGGGGGGGCCCATAGCACAGATACGCAGTATTTT.

The CDR3 DNA sequence: TGTGCCAGCAGTTTCAGATTAGGGGGGGCGCGTGGCTACACCTTC. Translated: CASSFRLGGARGYTF. The chain is built from TRBV28 and TRBJ1-2, with D perhaps TRBD1 (6 bases). Germline V gene lookup returns CDR1 MDHEN and CDR2 SYDVKM. V lost 3 bases and J lost 7, with 18 bases in between. CDR3 size: 15 residues.

This clone was picked up a small number of times. The chain combines TRBV10-1 with TRBJ2-7; TRBD1 aligns across 9 bases. The CDR3 extends over 15 amino acids. The germline gives CDR1 WNHNN, CDR2 SYGVQD (reference sequence). With 5 bases clipped from V and 4 bases from J, the junction kept 9 bases outside the gene matches. CDR3 coding DNA: TGCGCCAGCAGTCAGAGGACAGGGGCTAAATACGAGCAGTACTTC. It encodes CASSQRTGAKYEQYF.

The count of this clone is one. J is TRBJ2-1 and V is TRBV7-9; D possibly corresponds to TRBD2 (6 bases). V was clipped by 1 base and J by 5 bases, with 15 bases between them. Germline values: CDR1 SEHNR, CDR2 FQNEAQ (reference sequence). The CDR3 consists of 16 residues. The CDR3 DNA reads TGTGCCAGCAGCTTAGGTCGGGGGACCCTAAACAATGAGCAGTTCTTC. Amino acids: CASSLGRGTLNNEQFF.

The chain combines TRBV2 with TRBJ1-2; 7 nucleotides match TRBD1. V was pared by 2 bases and J by 7 bases, with 7 bases of the junction left unmatched. Germline CDR1 SNHLY, CDR2 FYNNEI. The CDR3 consists of 14 residues. The CDR3 region has the DNA TGTGCCAGCAGTGAACAGGGGGGAATTGGTGGCTACACCTTC. Translation: CASSEQGGIGGYTF.

CDR3 coding DNA: TGCAGCTTCACGAGGGGGGGGCCCTATACGCAGTATTTT. Translating gives CSFTRGGPYTQYF. The chain recombines TRBV29-1 with TRBJ2-3; possibly TRBD2 for D (7 bases). This CDR3 is 13 amino acids long. The germline CDR1 and CDR2 sequences are SQVTM and ANQGSEA. V dropped 8 bases and J dropped 7 bases, with 19 bases sitting between them.

V is TRBV14 and J is TRBJ1-1; 7 bases map to TRBD1. The CDR3 runs to 14 residues. Germline assignment: CDR1 SGHDN and CDR2 FVKESK. The V segment lost 4 bases and the J segment 1 base; nucleotides outside the gene matches: 3. CDR3 residues: CASSRQGGNTEAFF. The CDR3 DNA is TGTGCCAGCAGCCGGCAGGGGGGGAACACTGAAGCTTTCTTT.

This chain connects TRBV9 to TRBJ2-1; 10 nucleotides match TRBD1. CDR3 length: 17 amino acids. J was trimmed by 5 bases and V by 3 bases; bases with no gene match: 11. Germline lookup yields CDR1 SGDLS and CDR2 YYNGEE. The CDR3 DNA reads as TGTGCCAGCAGCGAATTCCTCGGGGACAGGGGTGACAATGAGCAGTTCTTC. This translates into CASSEFLGDRGDNEQFF.

The rearrangement links TRBV25-1 to TRBJ1-4; 9 bases line up with TRBD1. The CDR3 is 14 amino acids. The germline V gene encodes CDR1 MGHDK and CDR2 SYGVNS. The ends lost 5 bases at V and 7 bases at J; junction bases unmatched: 5. The CDR3 is CASSWGQGSEKLFF. The CDR3 DNA is TGTGCCAGCAGTTGGGGACAGGGCTCTGAAAAACTGTTTTTT.

The V and J genes are TRBV14 and TRBJ1-1; D remains unclear. This CDR3 contains 14 residues. V was clipped by 1 base and J by 1 base, with 7 bases between them. The germline V gene encodes CDR1 SGHDN and CDR2 FVKESK. CDR3 in amino acids: CASSQVEGNTEAFF. The DNA for the CDR3 is TGTGCCAGCAGCCAAGTCGAGGGGAACACTGAAGCTTTCTTT.

This clone was detected ten times or more. The rearrangement joins TRBV19 to TRBJ1-6, with TRBD1 matching 7 bases. V shed 4 bases and J 5 bases; nucleotides not matched to a gene: 5. CDR3 size: 15 residues. CDR1 is LNHDA, CDR2 SQIVND, per germline (reference sequence). The CDR3 DNA follows: TGTGCCAGTAGTACGCGGACAGGAAATAATTCACCCCTCCACTTT. This codes for CASSTRTGNNSPLHF.

This chain connects TRBV6-5 to TRBJ2-7, with TRBD1 as a possible D gene (5 bases). In germline, CDR1 is MNHEY, CDR2 SVGAGI. Trimming removed 7 bases from V and 6 bases from J, with 13 bases in between. The CDR3 length is 12 residues. The CDR3 bases are TGTGCCAGCACCAGCCTTCAGGGCGAGCAGTACTTC. It translates to CASTSLQGEQYF.

V and J are TRBV7-2 and TRBJ2-5; 7 bases agree with TRBD1. Per germline, CDR1 SGHTA and CDR2 FQGNSA. This CDR3 has 12 residues. V was pared by 8 bases and J by 5 bases, with 5 bases of the junction left unmatched. CDR3 region: CASQRRGETQYF. CDR3 bases: TGTGCCAGCCAACGCAGGGGGGAGACCCAGTACTTC.

This chain connects TRBV5-8 to TRBJ1-6; D perhaps matches TRBD1 (5 bases). The CDR3 has 15 residues. The V end lost 3 bases, the J end lost 7 bases, and 14 bases lay between the germline ends. Per the germline V gene, CDR1 is SGHTS and CDR2 is YDEGEE. CDR3 sequence: CASSSLGATNSPLHF. In nucleotides, the CDR3 is TGTGCCAGCAGCTCCCTAGGGGCTACAAATTCACCCCTCCACTTT.